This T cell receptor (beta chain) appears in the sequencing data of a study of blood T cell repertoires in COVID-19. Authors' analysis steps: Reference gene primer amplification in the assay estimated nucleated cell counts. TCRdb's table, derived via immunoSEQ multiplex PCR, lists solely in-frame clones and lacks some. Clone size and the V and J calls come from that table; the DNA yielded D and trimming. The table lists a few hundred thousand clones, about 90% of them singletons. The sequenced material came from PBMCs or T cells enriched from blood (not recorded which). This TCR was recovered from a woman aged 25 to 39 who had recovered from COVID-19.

The CDR3 coding sequence is TGTGCCAGCAGTGAATATCTAGGCAGCGGAAACACCATATATTTT. Its protein product is CASSEYLGSGNTIYF. The J gene is TRBJ1-3, the V gene TRBV25-1; the D is unclear. Germline V lookup: CDR1 MGHDK, CDR2 SYGVNS. Trimming pared 0 bases from V and 4 bases from J, leaving 10 bases between. This CDR3 contains 15 residues.